The 28 T cell receptor beta chains below come from one sample, sequenced in a study of sequential checkpoint blockade in melanoma (dated by TCRdb to the late 2010s). Interpreted using the paper, the treatment or condition label stands for: randomized to nivolumab then ipilimumab (arm A) or the reverse (arm B). The library relied on the immunoSEQ multiplex PCR assay. Drawn from immuneACCESS, this table holds only the in-frame rearrangements with V and J called that TCRdb kept. Clones are partly lost; checked studies trace under half to an unresolved V gene and leave the rest unexplained. The sample table holds 13,000 or so clones, of which 21% were seen once. Together, the top ten hold over 5% of the sample. The specimen was tumor tissue (inferred from file names), collected from a patient given nivolumab and ipilimumab in sequence. These TCRs come from a human donor with melanoma.

This clone was seen a few times. The CDR3 DNA follows: TGTGCCAGCAGCAAAAACCTCTTTAGGGGGGCAGACACTGAAGCTTTCTTT. Its translation is CASSKNLFRGADTEAFF. This chain connects TRBV11-3 to TRBJ1-1; TRBD1 is a possible D gene (6 bases). The CDR3 covers 17 residues. Germline V gene lookup returns CDR1 SGHNT and CDR2 YENEEA. Trimming shortened V by 5 bases and J by 3 bases, and 22 bases separated the two germline ends.

V is TRBV23-1 and J is TRBJ2-5, with D unresolved. TRBV23-1 is identified as an open reading frame with a role that is uncertain. V shed 6 bases and J shed 4 bases, with 12 bases lying between them. The CDR3 loop spans 13 amino acids. Written as DNA, the CDR3 is TGCGCCAGCAGCCAAGATAGAGTAGAGACCCAGTACTTC. Protein: CASSQDRVETQYF.

This clone occurred a few times. This chain connects TRBV9 to TRBJ2-5, with 12 bases that match TRBD2. The V and J ends lost 0 bases and 5 bases, in that order; junction bases with no gene match: 8. The CDR3 runs 17 residues. In germline, CDR1 is SGDLS, CDR2 YYNGEE. The CDR3 spells CASSVGPSGRVRETQYF. Written as DNA, the CDR3 is TGTGCCAGCAGCGTAGGCCCTAGCGGGAGGGTCCGGGAGACCCAGTACTTC.

This clone has a handful of counts. V gene TRBV30 combines with J gene TRBJ2-7; D possibly matches TRBD1 or TRBD2 (5 bases each). The V end lost 5 bases, the J end lost 7 bases, and 21 bases lay between the germline ends. Germline CDR1 reads GTSNPN; CDR2 reads SVGIG (reference sequence). The CDR3 covers 14 residues. CDR3 DNA: TGTGCCTGGGCAGGGAAGGCGAGGTGGAGGGAGCAGTACTTC. It specifies CAWAGKARWREQYF.

The chain combines TRBV6-8 with TRBJ2-1; the D is unclear. The CDR3 has 14 residues. V lost 0 bases and J lost 5, with 8 bases in between. The germline V gene encodes CDR1 MNHGY and CDR2 SAAAGT. The CDR3 sequence is CASSYSSPDNEQFF. CDR3 DNA sequence: TGTGCCAGCAGTTACTCGAGTCCCGACAATGAGCAGTTCTTC.

This clone was seen ten or more times. The V gene is TRBV11-3, the J gene TRBJ2-7; 8 bases fit TRBD1. CDR1 SGHNT and CDR2 YENEEA come from the germline V gene. Trimming cost V 5 bases and J 2 bases; bases outside gene matches: 11. The CDR3 is 16 residues long. The CDR3 here is CASSRRDRMLAYEQYF. DNA for the CDR3: TGTGCCAGCAGCCGCCGGGACAGGATGTTAGCCTACGAGCAGTACTTC.

The chain recombines TRBV18 with TRBJ1-3; D ambiguous. CDR3 length equals 15 residues. Germline values: CDR1 KGHSH, CDR2 LQKENI. V lost 1 base, J lost 0 bases, and 7 bases lay in between. DNA for the CDR3: TGTGCCAGCTCACCACTGGCAGGCTCTGGAAACACCATATATTTT. Translation: CASSPLAGSGNTIYF.

This chain connects TRBV11-3 to TRBJ2-7; the D gene could be TRBD1 or TRBD2 (6 bases each). The V end was cut by 5 bases, the J end by 4 bases, with 15 bases between. The length of the CDR3 is 14 residues. From germline, CDR1 is SGHNT and CDR2 YENEEA. Written as DNA, the CDR3 is TGTGCCAGCAGCCTAAACCCGGGGGCTTACGAGCAGTACTTC. Its protein is CASSLNPGAYEQYF.

The table lists this clone with a count of one. This chain connects TRBV10-2 to TRBJ2-2; D is perhaps TRBD1 (5 bases). The CDR3 totals 13 residues. V was shortened by 8 bases and J by 6 bases, with 13 bases between the two germline ends. CDR1 and CDR2 (germline): WSHSY, SAAADI. CDR3 bases: TGCGCCAGCGGGCTTATAGGGGCCGGGGAGCTGTTTTTT. Protein: CASGLIGAGELFF.

The gene calls are TRBV29-1 and TRBJ1-1; no definite D call. CDR3 length equals 12 residues. From germline, CDR1 is SQVTM and CDR2 ANQGSEA. The V gene lost 6 bases and the J gene lost 1 base, with 9 bases spanning the gap. CDR3 amino acids: CSVTRGNTEAFF. For the CDR3, the DNA is TGCAGCGTGACGCGGGGGAACACTGAAGCTTTCTTT. Full variable domain (outside the CDR3, taken from reference TRBV29-1 and TRBJ1-1): SAVISQKPSRDICQRGTSLTIQCQVDSQVTMMFWYRQQPGQSLTLIATANQGSEATYESGFVIDKFPISRPNLTFSTLTVSNMSPEDSSIYLCSVTRGNTEAFFGQGTRLTVV.

The rearrangement joins TRBV19 to TRBJ1-5; no clear D gene. The CDR3 spans 14 residues. CDR1 is LNHDA, CDR2 SQIVND, per germline (reference sequence). V was pared by 4 bases and J by 6 bases, with 13 bases between. CDR3 in DNA: TGTGCCAGTAGTAGAGGAGGGAAAGGTCAGCCCCAGCATTTT. Its protein product is CASSRGGKGQPQHF.

The chain carries TRBV6-8 and TRBJ1-5; TRBD1 is a possible D gene (6 bases). Germline V CDR1 and CDR2: MNHGY, SAAAGT. The V and J ends lost 5 bases and 2 bases respectively, with 16 bases between them. The CDR3 has 16 amino acids. CDR3: CASSPEGVWGNQPQHF. The CDR3 DNA reads as TGTGCCAGCAGTCCCGAGGGGGTCTGGGGCAATCAGCCCCAGCATTTT.

The V call is TRBV28, the J call TRBJ1-5; D gene uncertain. Germline V gives CDR1 MDHEN, CDR2 SYDVKM. The V end was cut by 6 bases, the J end by 7 bases, with 16 bases between. The CDR3 runs 14 residues. CDR3: CASSSDGGGQPQHF. The DNA of the CDR3 is TGTGCCAGCAGCTCCGACGGCGGCGGCCAGCCCCAGCATTTT.

This clone has just a few counts. The V gene is TRBV28, the J gene TRBJ1-2, with D perhaps TRBD1 (5 bases). CDR3 size: 13 residues. The germline V gene encodes CDR1 MDHEN and CDR2 SYDVKM. V was cut by 8 bases and J by 4 bases, with 14 bases left in between. The CDR3 DNA reads as TGTGCCAGCGGATCCAGGGTGATCTATGGCTACACCTTC. It is translated as CASGSRVIYGYTF.

In this sample, this clone turned up once. This chain links TRBV14 with TRBJ2-2, with 8 bases identical to TRBD1. CDR1 and CDR2 (germline): SGHDN, FVKESK. CDR3 size: 16 residues. V trimming: 3 bases; J trimming: 0 bases; junction bases outside the gene matches: 3. CDR3 protein: CASSHRQGPNTGELFF. CDR3 nucleotide sequence: TGTGCCAGCAGCCACCGACAGGGGCCGAACACCGGGGAGCTGTTTTTT.

This clone was seen a handful of times. This chain connects TRBV4-1 to TRBJ1-4; D may be TRBD1 (5 bases). V gave up 1 base and J gave up 7 bases, with 19 bases separating them. The germline V gene encodes CDR1 MGHRA and CDR2 YSYEKL. The CDR3 length is 17 residues. This CDR3 is CASSQVLELPTGEKLFF. The CDR3 DNA reads TGCGCCAGCAGCCAAGTCCTCGAGTTACCAACAGGTGAAAAACTGTTTTTT.

This clone was recorded at least ten times. The CDR3: CASTHRDTGANVLTF. DNA for the CDR3: TGTGCCAGCACTCATAGGGATACTGGGGCCAACGTCCTGACTTTC. The V gene is TRBV28, the J gene TRBJ2-6; D gene ambiguous. V lost 7 bases and J lost 2, with 12 bases in between. Per germline, CDR1 MDHEN and CDR2 SYDVKM. The length of the CDR3 is 15 residues.

The chain carries TRBV19 and TRBJ1-5, with TRBD1 matching 8 bases. The CDR3 sequence is 15 residues long. Losses at the gene ends were 6 bases for V and 5 bases for J; bases not matched to a gene: 9. Germline-derived CDR1 and CDR2 are LNHDA and SQIVND (reference sequence). Here the CDR3 reads CASRNRDRIYQPQHF. CDR3 coding DNA: TGTGCCAGTAGAAACCGGGACAGGATCTATCAGCCCCAGCATTTT.

The chain uses TRBV5-1 and TRBJ2-4; 8 bases align to TRBD2. Per germline, CDR1 SGHRS and CDR2 YFSETQ. This CDR3 contains 14 residues. V was pared by 2 bases and J by 3 bases, with 1 base of the junction left unmatched. The CDR3 region is CASSFGGDKNIQYF. The CDR3 DNA reads TGCGCCAGCAGCTTCGGGGGGGACAAAAACATTCAGTACTTC.

This clone occurred a few times. This chain joins TRBV11-3 and TRBJ1-5; D ambiguous. V was cut by 8 bases and J by 1 base, with 24 bases left in between. CDR1 is SGHNT, CDR2 YENEEA, per germline. The CDR3 is made up of 18 amino acids. The CDR3 protein is CASGPGPTRRVSNQPQHF. The CDR3 nucleotides read TGTGCCAGCGGACCCGGGCCCACCCGCCGGGTAAGCAATCAGCCCCAGCATTTT.

This clone was picked up a small number of times. The chain carries TRBV9 and TRBJ2-1; 8 bases line up with TRBD2. Per germline, CDR1 SGDLS and CDR2 YYNGEE. With 4 bases clipped from V and 2 bases from J, the junction kept 5 bases outside the gene matches. The CDR3 covers 15 residues. The CDR3 here is CASSTSGGAYNEQFF. The DNA for the CDR3 is TGTGCCAGCAGCACAAGCGGGGGTGCCTACAATGAGCAGTTCTTC.

This clone was picked up a small number of times. The gene calls are TRBV16 and TRBJ2-5, with a weak D call TRBD2 (5 bases). The length of the CDR3 is 14 residues. V was cut by 2 bases and J by 1 base, with 8 bases left in between. CDR1 and CDR2 from the germline V gene are KGHSY and FQNENV. The CDR3 reads CASSQGSVQETQYF. The CDR3 coding sequence is TGTGCCAGCAGCCAAGGGAGCGTCCAAGAGACCCAGTACTTC.

The J gene is TRBJ2-3, the V gene TRBV5-1; TRBD2 matches at 8 bases. Germline CDR1 reads SGHRS; CDR2 reads YFSETQ. The ends lost 4 bases at V and 6 bases at J; junction bases unmatched: 16. The CDR3 extends over 17 amino acids. The CDR3 is CASSPPVTSASGDTQYF. The CDR3, as DNA: TGCGCCAGCAGCCCTCCGGTGACTAGCGCTTCGGGGGATACGCAGTATTTT.

The chain employs TRBV6-8 and TRBJ2-5; 7 bases are shared with TRBD2. The V segment lost 5 bases and the J segment 1 base; nucleotides outside the gene matches: 4. CDR1 MNHGY and CDR2 SAAAGT come from the germline V gene. The length of the CDR3 is 14 residues. CDR3 nucleotide sequence: TGTGCCAGCAGTCCCGGGACTATCCAAGAGACCCAGTACTTC. Protein product: CASSPGTIQETQYF.

This clone was detected a few times. The V call is TRBV6-8, the J call TRBJ1-3, with D possibly matching TRBD1 (6 bases). Germline V lookup: CDR1 MNHGY, CDR2 SAAAGT. V shed 5 bases and J shed 0 bases, with 14 bases lying between them. CDR3 length equals 16 residues. The CDR3 sequence: CASSHVQGLSGNTIYF. The CDR3 coding sequence is TGTGCCAGCAGTCACGTACAGGGACTCTCTGGAAACACCATATATTTT.

The V gene is TRBV9, the J gene TRBJ2-3; 11 bases align to TRBD2. The CDR3 contains 16 residues. Germline V gene sequence: CDR1 SGDLS, CDR2 YYNGEE. Unmatched junction bases numbered 6, after V lost 3 bases and J lost 3 bases. The DNA for the CDR3 is TGTGCCAGCAGCGGGACTAGCGGGTTGAGGACAGATACGCAGTATTTT. Translating gives CASSGTSGLRTDTQYF.

This clone was counted only a few times. The chain carries TRBV25-1 and TRBJ1-1; D remains ambiguous. The germline gives CDR1 MGHDK, CDR2 SYGVNS. CDR3 length: 15 residues. Trimming pared 1 base from V and 0 bases from J, leaving 9 bases between. The CDR3 loop is CASSESTTMNTEAFF. The DNA of the CDR3 is TGTGCCAGCAGTGAATCGACTACGATGAACACTGAAGCTTTCTTT.

The genes are TRBV19 and TRBJ2-7, with a tentative D call TRBD1 (6 bases). With 3 bases removed from V and 3 bases from J, the gap between germline ends came to 15 bases. The CDR3 loop spans 15 amino acids. From germline, CDR1 is LNHDA and CDR2 SQIVND (reference sequence). CDR3 protein: CASSIGRGRGYEQYF. As DNA, the CDR3 is TGTGCCAGTAGTATCGGCAGGGGAAGAGGCTACGAGCAGTACTTC.